The rows below give T cell receptor beta chains drawn from one sample of a study of shared clonotypes between healthy human individuals. Sequencing used immunoSEQ multiplex PCR; TCRdb keeps in-frame clones, though not all of them. The repertoire includes over 1.5 million clones, 95% to 99% of them detected once, and 0.4% to 0.55% sits in the top ten. The sample consisted of naive CD4+ T cells sorted from blood. These receptors all come from a man aged 25 to 45 in good health. Both conserved end residues are trimmed from each CDR3. The D gene is left open where the match is weak.

D gene,CDR3 length,V gene,CDR3 protein
NA,10,TRBV7-3,ASSKGPGELF
NA,12,TRBV5-4,ASSLAGSSETQY
NA,12,TRBV5-5,ASSPTWVSETQY
TRBD2,14,TRBV9,ASSVSQLAGGREQY
NA,11,TRBV5-1,ASSAVGDEKLF
TRBD1,11,TRBV28,ASRTGVGSSYT
TRBD2,17,TRBV5-1,ASSLHGTSGSLGQETQY
NA,11,TRBV14,ASSQDGSGQAF
TRBD2,14,TRBV2,ASRERTSPSYNEQF
NA,14,TRBV13,ASSSPGTEKNNEQF
TRBD2,14,TRBV27,ASSPGLAEASYEQY
NA,14,TRBV5-1,ASSWDLFRAQYEQY
TRBD2,16,TRBV27,ASDEGLAMVALQNEQF
TRBD2,12,TRBV28,ASSLGGRAIYAF
NA,13,TRBV5-6,ASSTRQRPPQPQH
NA,13,TRBV28,ASSLGLQRNQPQH
TRBD2,13,TRBV28,ASSFVTSGRYEQY
NA,13,TRBV27,ASSFYGRGTDTQY